The present T cell receptor (beta chain) was sequenced within a study of vaccination effects on CD4 cells after COVID-19. Study-level results: Both infection-induced and vaccine-induced clones contracted markedly at late post-vaccination timepoints.

The method was immunoSEQ multiplex PCR; TCRdb's version includes in-frame clones alone and lacks a portion of them. Of roughly 41,000 clones listed, over 75% are singletons. In the case of this clone: The antigen is unknown.

V dropped 9 bases and J dropped 4 bases, with 9 bases sitting between them. CDR3 length: 12 amino acids. In germline, CDR1 is KGHDR, CDR2 SFDVKD. Sequencing was preceded by expansion of antigen-specific CD4+ T cells with viral peptide pools in the ViraFEST assay. Cells that had been cultured for roughly eleven days were the source of isolated CD4+ T cells. Prior SARS-CoV-2 infection was absent in the vaccine recipients, as shown by negative nucleocapsid antibodies. They grew approximately 2.1 million PBMC in each well, adding 7.5 to 10 IU/ml IL-2 and around 9.6 ug/ml peptides. Both day 3 and day 7 saw half the medium replaced with IL-2 medium.

The sequence derives from a human donor who received a COVID-19 vaccine. The material sequenced was CD4+ T cells from PBMCs cultured with HCoV-NL63 spike peptides, taken before COVID-19 vaccination. The rearrangement joins TRBV24-1 to TRBJ1-5; possible D gene TRBD1, 5 bases. The CDR3: CATQEGNQPQHF. As DNA, the CDR3 is TGTGCCACCCAGGAGGGGAATCAGCCCCAGCATTTT.